Listed below are T cell receptor beta chains from one sample, sequenced in a study of beta chain features in type 1 diabetes. Clones were sequenced by immunoSEQ multiplex PCR, and TCRdb holds only the in-frame ones, with some missing. This sample carries fewer than 300,000 clones, over 20% of them seen once, and the ten largest clones take 0.028%. Source material: naive CD4+ T cells from blood. The receptors were sampled from a middle-aged woman with type 1 diabetes. Both conserved end residues are part of each CDR3. The order of the fields is V gene, J gene, CDR3 length, CDR3 protein.

TRBV11-2	TRBJ1-1	14	CASSYKGAGTEAFF
TRBV28	TRBJ2-1	14	CASSIPSGSDEQFF
TRBV9	TRBJ2-1	16	CASSVGSSGIYNEQFF
TRBV5-1	TRBJ1-1	15	CASSLIRGQNTEAFF
TRBV10-3	TRBJ1-5	15	CAISERRGGDQPQHF
TRBV6-6	TRBJ1-1	13	CASKDREGTEAFF
TRBV7-9	TRBJ1-2	13	CASSPPRGVGYTF
TRBV4-1	TRBJ1-1	13	CASSRTGYTEAFF
TRBV18	TRBJ2-1	14	CASSRQGAINEQFF
TRBV7-3	TRBJ2-1	17	CASSSPLAGGIRNEQFF
TRBV7-9	TRBJ2-7	13	CASTDRDGREQYF
TRBV4-3	TRBJ1-2	15	CASSPDRDDDYGYTF
TRBV6-5	TRBJ1-4	14	CASSSTGGNEKLFF
TRBV29-1	TRBJ1-1	11	CRGIMNTEAFF
TRBV6-1	TRBJ2-6	16	CASSAQGTSGANVLTF
TRBV15	TRBJ2-1	16	CATSPIAGVSYNEQFF
TRBV5-1	TRBJ2-4	16	CASSTGQSIAKNIQYF
TRBV15	TRBJ1-5	15	CATSRDPGGTQPQHF
TRBV29-1	TRBJ2-5	15	CSVGAKTGRTETQYF
TRBV19	TRBJ2-7	13	CASSTRGTGEQYF
TRBV28	TRBJ1-2	14	CASSTGLQNYGYTF
TRBV29-1	TRBJ1-2	14	CSVQTLQGIYGYTF
TRBV7-3	TRBJ2-2	15	CASSFGGVATGELFF
TRBV18	TRBJ2-6	19	CASSPRGGTSVAGANVLTF
TRBV7-2	TRBJ2-6	16	CASSLGRQSGANVLTF
TRBV7-2	TRBJ1-2	16	CASSFLSVTGVDGYTF
TRBV25-1	TRBJ2-7	11	CASSRQAEQYF
TRBV5-5	TRBJ2-5	14	CASSPWTDQETQYF
TRBV4-2	TRBJ2-2	15	CASSSGIPGAGELFF
TRBV29-1	TRBJ1-2	12	CSGRRLHYGYTF
TRBV7-7	TRBJ1-1	13	CASSSDRNTEAFF
TRBV5-4	TRBJ2-5	12	CASSFDGGTQYF
TRBV4-3	TRBJ1-2	13	CASSQETLFGYTF
TRBV14	TRBJ1-1	15	CASSHNRGWYTEAFF
TRBV27	TRBJ2-2	14	CASRGTSLTGELFF